A selection of T cell receptor beta chains follows, all from one sample in a study of T cells after yellow fever vaccination. A single record per CDR3 protein comes from TCRdb applying MiXCR to the 5' RACE reads. The sample lists 300,000 to 400,000 distinct CDR3 sequences, roughly 7.5% occurring once. The source was PBMCs, collected around 45 days after the first yellow fever vaccination. These receptors were obtained from a man between 18 and 35 years old who received the YFV17D yellow fever vaccine. Each CDR3 is given with its conserved first and last residue. The D gene is left open where the match is weak. Clone size, where shown, is once, few, many, or a class for clones that have expanded.

V,J,length,size,D,DNA,CDR3
TRBV11-3,TRBJ2-7,15,many,TRBD1,TGTGCCAGCAGCCGCCGGACAGGGGGAACCTCCGAGCAGTACTTC,CASSRRTGGTSEQYF
TRBV12-3/TRBV12-4,TRBJ2-2,12,few,NA,TGTGCCAGTAATCTGGTCGAGGGGGAGCTGTTTTTT,CASNLVEGELFF
TRBV6-2/TRBV6-3,TRBJ2-2,15,many,TRBD2,TGTGCCATCCTAATAGCGGGGTACGGCACCGGGGAGCTGTTTTTT,CAILIAGYGTGELFF
TRBV6-5,TRBJ2-3,15,NA,NA,TGTGCCAGCAGTTACGAGGGGGGCCCCACAGATACGCAGTATTTT,CASSYEGGPTDTQYF
TRBV3-1,TRBJ2-5,14,few,NA,TGTGCCAGCAGCCAAGAAGGCCCTATTGGGGCCCAGTACTTC,CASSQEGPIGAQYF
TRBV28,TRBJ1-5,17,NA,NA,TGTGCCAGCAGTTTGAGAGGGGGGAGCGTCAGCAATCAGCCCCAGCATTTT,CASSLRGGSVSNQPQHF
TRBV15,TRBJ2-7,16,NA,NA,TGTGCCACCAGCAGAGGTCGGGGGAGGAGCTCCTACGAGCAGTACTTC,CATSRGRGRSSYEQYF
TRBV12-3/TRBV12-4,TRBJ2-5,15,many,NA,TGTGCCAGCAGGCCGGGACTGGGGGGACAAGAGACCCAGTACTTC,CASRPGLGGQETQYF
TRBV5-1,TRBJ1-2,12,NA,NA,TGCGCCAGCAGCTTGGCAGGGACCGGCTACACCTTC,CASSLAGTGYTF
TRBV5-5,TRBJ2-2,14,NA,NA,TGTGCCAGCAGACCTAGCGCCTACACCGGGGAGCTGTTTTTT,CASRPSAYTGELFF
TRBV11-2,TRBJ2-1,15,few,TRBD2,TGTGCCAGCAAGCGGGCTAGCGGGGGAGTATATGAGCAGTTCTTC,CASKRASGGVYEQFF
TRBV12-3/TRBV12-4,TRBJ2-1,12,NA,NA,TGTGCCAGCAGTCCTAGGGGGTATGAGCAGTTCTTC,CASSPRGYEQFF
TRBV7-2,TRBJ1-2,15,NA,TRBD1,TGTGCCAGCAGCTCCCAGCCGGGACAGGGGCGGGGCTACACCTTC,CASSSQPGQGRGYTF
TRBV5-1,TRBJ2-1,16,few,NA,TGCGCCAGCAGCCAGCCCGGGACCTCGGCTTACAATGAGCAGTTCTTC,CASSQPGTSAYNEQFF
TRBV5-4,TRBJ2-2,12,few,NA,TGTGCCAGCAGAGGGAGAGCCGGGGAGCTGTTTTTT,CASRGRAGELFF
TRBV5-6,TRBJ2-5,15,many,TRBD2,TGTGCCAGCAGCCAGGGGACTAGCGGTAAAGAGACCCAGTACTTC,CASSQGTSGKETQYF
TRBV7-2,TRBJ1-2,14,NA,TRBD1,TGTGCCAGCAGCCCGAGGACAGGGGAACGTGGCTACACCTTC,CASSPRTGERGYTF
TRBV20-1,TRBJ1-6,14,few,TRBD1,TGCAGTGCTAGGGGAACAGGGGGAGATTCACCCCTCCACTTT,CSARGTGGDSPLHF
TRBV7-2,TRBJ1-2,14,many,NA,TGTGCCAGCAGCCGCGGACAGATTAACTATGGCTACACCTTC,CASSRGQINYGYTF
TRBV19,TRBJ1-6,12,few,NA,TGTGCCAGTAGTAGCGGTAGAGTACCCCTCCACTTT,CASSSGRVPLHF
TRBV12-5,TRBJ2-1,19,NA,TRBD1,TGTGCTAGTGGTTTGGTACTCGGGACAGGGGTGGCCCACTACAATGAGCAGTTCTTC,CASGLVLGTGVAHYNEQFF
TRBV9,TRBJ2-1,16,few,TRBD2,TGTGCCAGCAGCGTACGTTCTGCGGGGGGAAGAAATGAGCAGTTCTTC,CASSVRSAGGRNEQFF
TRBV7-2,TRBJ2-5,14,NA,NA,TGTGCCAGCAGCTCCGGACAGCTCCCGGAGACCCAGGACTTC,CASSSGQLPETQDF
TRBV15,TRBJ1-3,16,NA,NA,TGTGCCACCTCCCTTGACAGATTCCTTTCTGGAAACACCATATATTTT,CATSLDRFLSGNTIYF
TRBV7-7,TRBJ2-2,15,many,TRBD1,TGTGCCAGCAGCTTCGGACAGGGGTTGTCCGGGGAGCTGTTTTTT,CASSFGQGLSGELFF
TRBV3-1,TRBJ2-3,12,many,NA,TGTGCCAGCAGCCAAATCCGGGATACGCAGTATTTT,CASSQIRDTQYF
TRBV28,TRBJ2-4,14,few,NA,TGTGCCAGCAGTCCGGGACGAGGGAGAAACATTCAGTACTTC,CASSPGRGRNIQYF
TRBV5-1,TRBJ1-5,15,few,NA,TGCGCCAGCAGCCCGGGAAGTTCTTCCAATCAGCCCCAGCATTTT,CASSPGSSSNQPQHF
TRBV6-2/TRBV6-3,TRBJ1-2,13,NA,TRBD1,TGTGCCACCTCGGACAGGGACATATATGGCTACACCTTC,CATSDRDIYGYTF
TRBV20-1,TRBJ2-3,18,few,TRBD1,TGCAGTGCTAGACCTTTGTTCAGGGGGCAATCTTCCACAGATACGCAGTATTTT,CSARPLFRGQSSTDTQYF
TRBV20-1,TRBJ2-7,13,few,TRBD1,TGCAGTGCTCGGGACAGGGCGTCCTACGAGCAGTACTTC,CSARDRASYEQYF
TRBV5-1,TRBJ1-2,15,NA,NA,TGCGCCAGCAGCTTGCAGGGGCTTTCGGTCTATGGCTACACCTTC,CASSLQGLSVYGYTF
TRBV20-1,TRBJ1-2,16,NA,TRBD1,TGCAGTGCTAGAGAACGACAGGGGTCCTATGGCTATGGCTACACCTTC,CSARERQGSYGYGYTF
TRBV6-2/TRBV6-3,TRBJ2-1,15,NA,TRBD1,TGTGCCAGCAGTTACCTGGACAGGGTATACAATGAGCAGTTCTTC,CASSYLDRVYNEQFF
TRBV4-2,TRBJ1-2,11,few,NA,TGTGCCAGCAGCCAAGCAAGGGCCTACACCTTC,CASSQARAYTF
TRBV5-1,TRBJ2-7,14,many,NA,TGCGCCAGCAGCTTGGGAGGCGAGGAACACGAGCAGTACTTC,CASSLGGEEHEQYF
TRBV12-3/TRBV12-4,TRBJ2-2,16,few,NA,TGTGCCAGCAGTTCTAGGGCAGGAGGGAACACCGGGGAGCTGTTTTTT,CASSSRAGGNTGELFF
TRBV12-3/TRBV12-4,TRBJ1-5,15,few,NA,TGTGCCAGCAGTTTATCAATCGGTAGCAATCAGCCCCAGCATTTT,CASSLSIGSNQPQHF
TRBV20-1,TRBJ1-6,17,few,NA,TGCAGTGCTAGAGCCCACCACCAGAACTCCTATAATTCACCCCTCCACTTT,CSARAHHQNSYNSPLHF
TRBV6-5,TRBJ1-4,15,NA,NA,TGTGCCAGCAGTTACGCAAGGGCGCGCGGTGAAAAACTGTTTTTT,CASSYARARGEKLFF
TRBV19,TRBJ2-1,15,NA,NA,TGTGCCAGTAGTGCAACTCATCGGCTCTACAATGAGCAGTTCTTC,CASSATHRLYNEQFF
TRBV5-1,TRBJ2-1,14,many,NA,TGCGCCAGCAGCTTGCTGGCTAGCAGAAATGAGCAGTTCTTC,CASSLLASRNEQFF
TRBV5-4,TRBJ2-6,18,few,TRBD2,TGTGCCAGCAGCTCAAGGACTAGCGGAGGGTCTGGGGCCAACGTCCTGACTTTC,CASSSRTSGGSGANVLTF
TRBV12-3/TRBV12-4,TRBJ2-1,16,many,TRBD2,TGTGCCAGCAGTCCCACTAGCGGGGGGTTAATGAATGAGCAGTTCTTC,CASSPTSGGLMNEQFF
TRBV7-2,TRBJ1-2,14,many,NA,TGTGCCAGCAGCTTAGGGCGGTCTAACTATGGCTACACCTTC,CASSLGRSNYGYTF
TRBV7-3,TRBJ2-3,15,NA,NA,TGTGCCAGCAGCTTAAGGGCAGGTTACACAGATACGCAGTATTTT,CASSLRAGYTDTQYF
TRBV9,TRBJ2-1,17,few,TRBD2,TGTGCCAGCAGCGTAGTTGGGAGGGGAAGCTCCTACAATGAGCAGTTCTTC,CASSVVGRGSSYNEQFF
TRBV4-1,TRBJ2-3,16,many,NA,TGCGCCAGCAGCCCAACCCGTGGCGCGAGGACGGATACGCAGTATTTT,CASSPTRGARTDTQYF
TRBV5-1,TRBJ2-5,15,few,TRBD2,TGCGCCAGCAGCAAATCCGGGACTAGCGAAGAGACCCAGTACTTC,CASSKSGTSEETQYF
TRBV6-1,TRBJ2-2,14,few,NA,TGTGCCAGCAGCCTGACAGAGCTCACCGGGGAGCTGTTTTTT,CASSLTELTGELFF
TRBV10-3,TRBJ1-5,15,few,TRBD1,TGTGCCATCAGTGAGCGGGGACAGGGGGGTCAGCCCCAGCATTTT,CAISERGQGGQPQHF
TRBV7-2,TRBJ1-5,15,many,TRBD1,TGTGCCAGCAGCCCAGGGACAGGGGGCGGTCAGCCCCAGCATTTT,CASSPGTGGGQPQHF
TRBV7-9,TRBJ1-4,15,NA,NA,TGTGCCAGCAGCTTAGTGGCGGGGAAGACTGAAAAACTGTTTTTT,CASSLVAGKTEKLFF